These 28 T cell receptor beta chains were sequenced from one sample in a study of T cell responses to AZD1222 COVID-19 vaccine. Generated by immunoSEQ multiplex PCR, the TCRdb table keeps only in-frame clones and is missing some. This table holds 65,000 to 90,000 clones, roughly nine tenths found once. The sequencing used peripheral blood, collected 28 days after the second AZD1222 dose. These receptors were taken from an adult who received the AZD1222 COVID-19 vaccine.

CDR3 sequence (DNA): TGTGCCAGCAACCGGCCGGGACTCTTCTCCTACAATGAGCAGTTCTTC. Its translation is CASNRPGLFSYNEQFF. V and J are TRBV7-2 and TRBJ2-1; D possibly corresponds to TRBD2 (6 bases). CDR1 is SGHTA, CDR2 FQGNSA, per germline. This CDR3 has 16 residues. V was cut by 7 bases and J by 0 bases, with 16 bases left in between. Looking up the rest from reference TRBV7-2 and TRBJ2-1 gives the full variable domain: GAGVSQSPSNKVTEKGKDVELRCDPISGHTALYWYRQSLGQGLEFLIYFQGNSAPDKSGLPSDRFSAERTGGSVSTLTIQRTQQEDSAVYLCASNRPGLFSYNEQFFGPGTRLTVL.

This chain connects TRBV4-2 to TRBJ2-2; 7 nucleotides align to TRBD1. Germline V gives CDR1 LGHNA, CDR2 YNFKEQ. The CDR3 contains 17 residues. Trimming removed 1 base from V and 2 bases from J; junction bases left unmatched: 7. The CDR3 sequence is CASSQASGQINTGELFF. The CDR3 nucleotides read TGTGCCAGCAGCCAAGCATCGGGACAGATTAACACCGGGGAGCTGTTTTTT.

This chain's CDR3 is CASSQGQGANYGYTF. CDR3 sequence (DNA): TGCGCCAGCAGCCAGGGACAGGGGGCTAACTATGGCTACACCTTC. The rearrangement joins TRBV4-1 to TRBJ1-2, with 11 positions matching TRBD1. V was pared by 3 bases and J by 0 bases, with 0 bases of the junction left unmatched. Germline lookup yields CDR1 MGHRA and CDR2 YSYEKL. This CDR3 spans 15 amino acids.

This clone was recorded only once. The V and J genes are TRBV24-1 and TRBJ1-5; D may be TRBD1 (5 bases). CDR1 KGHDR and CDR2 SFDVKD come from the germline V gene. CDR3 size: 16 residues. V lost 4 bases, J lost 3 bases, and 15 bases lay in between. The chain's CDR3 is CATSEPGEGDNQPQHF. Here the CDR3 DNA reads TGTGCCACCAGTGAACCAGGTGAAGGGGACAATCAGCCCCAGCATTTT.

The chain links TRBV5-6 to TRBJ2-1, with 12 bases fitting TRBD2. CDR1 SGHDT and CDR2 YYEEEE come from the germline V gene. V lost 0 bases and J lost 6; bases outside the gene matches: 4. The CDR3 spans 16 residues. This chain's CDR3 is CASSLGLAGVSNEQFF. In DNA form, the CDR3 reads TGTGCCAGCAGCTTGGGACTAGCGGGAGTGAGCAATGAGCAGTTCTTC.

The chain couples TRBV5-1 to TRBJ1-4; D uncertain. The CDR3 length is 15 residues. CDR1 and CDR2 (germline): SGHRS, YFSETQ. With 3 bases removed from V and 7 bases from J, the gap between germline ends came to 16 bases. Here the CDR3 reads CASSSDPEVGEKLFF. The CDR3 DNA follows: TGCGCCAGCAGCTCGGACCCGGAGGTGGGTGAAAAACTGTTTTTT.

CDR3 sequence: CASGTVNSPLHF. Here the CDR3 DNA reads TGTGCCAGCGGGACAGTTAATTCACCCCTCCACTTT. The V and J genes are TRBV6-5 and TRBJ1-6; 7 positions agree with TRBD1. CDR3 length: 12 residues. Trimming removed 8 bases from V and 6 bases from J; junction bases left unmatched: 1. Germline CDR1 and CDR2: MNHEY and SVGAGI.

The V and J genes are TRBV7-9 and TRBJ2-1; TRBD1 is a possible D gene (6 bases). V was pared by 5 bases and J by 5 bases, with 10 bases between. Germline assignment: CDR1 SEHNR and CDR2 FQNEAQ (reference sequence). The length of the CDR3 is 13 residues. CDR3 sequence: CASSRDTHNEQFF. CDR3 in DNA: TGTGCCAGCAGCCGGGACACCCACAATGAGCAGTTCTTC.

This CDR3 reads CASSRSLRPRDTEAFF. The DNA for the CDR3 is TGTGCCAGCAGCCGAAGTTTGAGACCCCGGGACACTGAAGCTTTCTTT. The chain combines TRBV5-6 with TRBJ1-1; D is ambiguous. Germline CDR1 is SGHDT and CDR2 is YYEEEE. The CDR3 sequence is 16 residues long. The V gene lost 4 bases and the J gene lost 3 bases, with 19 bases spanning the gap.

The chain has TRBV27 and TRBJ2-2; D perhaps matches TRBD2 (6 bases). The CDR3 contains 18 residues. Germline V CDR1 and CDR2: MNHEY, SMNVEV (reference sequence). Deletions cut 0 bases from V and 4 bases from J, with 18 bases between. The CDR3 DNA sequence: TGTGCCAGCAGTTTATCACTTCGAGGAGGGCGAAGCACCGGGGAGCTGTTTTTT. This codes for CASSLSLRGGRSTGELFF.

This sequence joins TRBV7-9 and TRBJ2-1; no clear D gene. The germline gives CDR1 SEHNR, CDR2 FQNEAQ (reference sequence). The CDR3 has 11 amino acids. V gave up 3 bases and J gave up 6 bases, with 3 bases separating them. The CDR3: CASSFVNEQFF. The CDR3 DNA follows: TGTGCCAGCAGCTTTGTCAATGAGCAGTTCTTC.

J is TRBJ1-6 and V is TRBV30; the D is unclear. V was trimmed by 2 bases and J by 9 bases, leaving 14 bases between them. Germline values: CDR1 GTSNPN, CDR2 SVGIG (reference sequence). This CDR3 has 14 amino acids. CDR3 region: CAWSSLSGSSPLHF. Written as DNA, the CDR3 is TGTGCCTGGAGTTCGCTTTCGGGGAGTTCACCCCTCCACTTT. The full variable domain, completed using reference TRBV30 and TRBJ1-6, is SQTIHQWPATLVQPVGSPLSLECTVEGTSNPNLYWYRQAAGRGLQLLFYSVGIGQISSEVPQNLSASRPQDRQFILSSKKLLLSDSGFYLCAWSSLSGSSPLHFGNGTRLTVT.

The J gene is TRBJ1-1, the V gene TRBV19; D is unresolved. The germline V gene encodes CDR1 LNHDA and CDR2 SQIVND (reference sequence). V dropped 2 bases and J dropped 1 base, with 14 bases sitting between them. This CDR3 has 16 amino acids. The CDR3 is CASSILRHRRNTEAFF. Here the CDR3 DNA reads TGTGCCAGTAGTATACTGAGGCACCGGAGGAACACTGAAGCTTTCTTT.

The table lists this clone with a few counts. V gene TRBV7-3 combines with J gene TRBJ1-1, with D uncertain. V was pared by 2 bases and J by 8 bases, with 12 bases between. This CDR3 is built from 13 residues. Germline-derived CDR1 and CDR2 are SGHTA and FQGTGA. The CDR3 coding sequence is TGTGCCAGCAGCTTAGGGGATCCGGGCGAAGCTTTCTTT. The encoded protein is CASSLGDPGEAFF.

The chain uses TRBV19 and TRBJ1-1, with 7 bases that match TRBD1. The V and J ends lost 6 bases and 12 bases, in that order; junction bases with no gene match: 16. This CDR3 is built from 14 residues. Germline V gene sequence: CDR1 LNHDA, CDR2 SQIVND (reference sequence). In DNA, the CDR3 is TGTGCCAGTAGGCCCAGGGGAGGGGGCGAAGTTCCTTTCTTT. Its protein is CASRPRGGGEVPFF.

The V gene is TRBV18, the J gene TRBJ1-1; tentative D call: TRBD1 (5 bases). Germline V gene lookup returns CDR1 KGHSH and CDR2 LQKENI. Trimming took off 1 base at V and 9 bases at J, with 12 bases between the two ends. The CDR3 covers 13 residues. DNA for the CDR3: TGTGCCAGCTCACCACTCCCAGGGCAGCAAGCTTTCTTT. This encodes CASSPLPGQQAFF.

V gene TRBV30 combines with J gene TRBJ2-7; D possibly corresponds to TRBD2 (5 bases). Trimming took off 8 bases at V and 6 bases at J, with 11 bases between the two ends. Germline V gene data show CDR1 as GTSNPN and CDR2 as SVGIG (reference sequence). There are 10 residues in the CDR3. This CDR3 reads CAARAGEQYF. The CDR3 nucleotides are TGTGCCGCCCGGGCGGGCGAGCAGTACTTC.

The CDR3 nucleotides are TGCGCCAGCACCCGGGACAGGGGCCAAGAGACCCAGTACTTC. Residues: CASTRDRGQETQYF. The chain uses TRBV5-1 and TRBJ2-5; 10 positions agree with TRBD1. Per the germline V gene, CDR1 is SGHRS and CDR2 is YFSETQ. CDR3 size: 14 residues. With V trimmed by 6 bases and J by 1 base, 3 bases remained unmatched.

The V gene is TRBV19, the J gene TRBJ1-4; D unclear. V was cut by 6 bases and J by 0 bases, with 14 bases left in between. The CDR3 loop spans 16 amino acids. The V gene's germline CDR1 is LNHDA and CDR2 SQIVND (reference sequence). DNA for the CDR3: TGTGCCAGTAGGGGGTCATTATTTGCAACTAATGAAAAACTGTTTTTT. Its protein product is CASRGSLFATNEKLFF.

This chain connects TRBV10-3 to TRBJ1-1; D perhaps matches TRBD1 (6 bases). Germline assignment: CDR1 ENHRY and CDR2 SYGVKD. Trimming took off 6 bases at V and 2 bases at J, with 16 bases between the two ends. This CDR3 has 15 amino acids. Written as DNA, the CDR3 is TGTGCCATCAGCGCCCCACAGGGCCGAAACACTGAAGCTTTCTTT. Protein: CAISAPQGRNTEAFF.

This chain links TRBV30 with TRBJ2-7, with no clear D. Germline lookup yields CDR1 GTSNPN and CDR2 SVGIG (reference sequence). This CDR3 comprises 11 residues. Trimming left V 6 bases short and J 0 bases short, with 6 bases between. CDR3 loop: CACQSSYEQYF. CDR3 nucleotides: TGTGCCTGCCAGAGCTCCTACGAGCAGTACTTC.

The chain combines TRBV7-2 with TRBJ2-7; maybe TRBD2 (5 bases). Trimming shortened V by 2 bases and J by 0 bases, and 11 bases separated the two germline ends. Looked up from germline, CDR1 is SGHTA and CDR2 is FQGNSA. The CDR3 is made up of 15 amino acids. In DNA, the CDR3 is TGTGCCAGCAGCTTATTTAGAGCGGCCTCCTACGAGCAGTACTTC. Its protein product is CASSLFRAASYEQYF.

The gene calls are TRBV19 and TRBJ1-2; a weak D match, TRBD1 (6 bases). V lost 3 bases to trimming and J lost 6 bases, with 17 bases between them. CDR3 length: 15 amino acids. From germline, CDR1 is LNHDA and CDR2 SQIVND (reference sequence). CDR3 bases: TGTGCCAGTAGTATCATTTCCAGGGGCAGTCATGGCTACACCTTC. Translation: CASSIISRGSHGYTF.

A few counts support this clone. The J gene is TRBJ2-7, the V gene TRBV7-8, with a possible D match to TRBD1 (5 bases). The CDR3 is 13 residues long. The V gene's germline CDR1 is SGHVS and CDR2 FQNEAQ. Trimming shortened V by 1 base and J by 3 bases, and 7 bases separated the two germline ends. The CDR3, as DNA: TGTGCCAGCAGCTTAGGACAGCTCTACGAGCAGTACTTC. Protein product: CASSLGQLYEQYF.

The chain is built from TRBV3-1 (or the pseudogene TRBV3-2) and TRBJ2-5; D not resolved. V was shortened by 5 bases and J by 5 bases, with 9 bases between the two germline ends. Germline V lookup: CDR1 LGHDT, CDR2 YNNKEL (reference sequence). This CDR3 comprises 12 residues. The CDR3 is CASSLDGETQYF. For the CDR3, the DNA is TGTGCCAGCAGCTTAGATGGGGAGACCCAGTACTTC.

CDR3 amino acids: CASSLLWFSLWAYEQYF. The CDR3 nucleotides read TGTGCCAGCAGCTTGCTATGGTTTAGTTTGTGGGCCTACGAGCAGTACTTC. J is TRBJ2-7 and V is TRBV7-9; D is undetermined. V lost 3 bases to trimming and J lost 2 bases, with 20 bases between them. Per germline, CDR1 SEHNR and CDR2 FQNEAQ (reference sequence). This CDR3 is built from 17 residues.

This rearrangement joins TRBV27 to TRBJ2-1; TRBD1 matches at 8 bases. The V segment lost 0 bases and the J segment 4 bases; nucleotides outside the gene matches: 5. The CDR3 length is 16 residues. Germline CDR1 MNHEY, CDR2 SMNVEV (reference sequence). In DNA form, the CDR3 reads TGTGCCAGCAGTTTATCCTCGACAGGGGTATACAATGAGCAGTTCTTC. It specifies CASSLSSTGVYNEQFF.

The J gene is TRBJ1-1, the V gene TRBV27; D may be TRBD1 (5 bases). Germline V gene lookup returns CDR1 MNHEY and CDR2 SMNVEV (reference sequence). The CDR3 consists of 14 residues. The V end was cut by 2 bases, the J end by 11 bases, with 18 bases between. CDR3 region: CASSLLQRARGAFF. As DNA, the CDR3 is TGTGCCAGCAGTTTACTACAGCGAGCCCGGGGGGCTTTCTTT.